The 26 T cell receptor beta chains below all came from one sample that was sequenced in a study of blood T cells in healthy people across ages. The use of a sample-barcoded 5' primer and a J-beta primer mix characterized a second PCR of 7 to 11 cycles. TCRdb processed the 5' RACE reads anew with MiXCR; each CDR3 protein has one entry. The repertoire holds about 760,000 distinct CDR3 sequences, with roughly 25% as singletons. These data are also associated with another study on T cells of mothers and their children.

The sequenced sample was blood. The origin of the receptors is a boy aged 5-17 years in good health.

This clonotype was picked up many times. The rearrangement joins TRBV12-3 or TRBV12-4 to TRBJ1-1; unclear D gene. The CDR3 runs to 13 residues. Trimming cost V 2 bases and J 1 base, with 5 bases left between them. The CDR3 spells CASSLSRNTEAFF. The CDR3 bases are TGTGCCAGCAGTTTATCGAGGAACACTGAAGCTTTCTTT.

In this sample, this clonotype turned up once. The CDR3 sequence: CATSTQRTDTQYF. CDR3 DNA: TGTGCCACCAGCACCCAAAGGACAGATACGCAGTATTTT. The V gene is TRBV15, the J gene TRBJ2-3, with no clear D. Germline-derived CDR1 and CDR2 are LNHNV and YYDKDF (reference sequence). Trimming pared 4 bases from V and 3 bases from J, leaving 8 bases between. This CDR3 has 13 amino acids.

V is TRBV12-3 or TRBV12-4 and J is TRBJ2-7; 10 bases agree with TRBD2. This CDR3 has 14 amino acids. The V and J ends lost 7 bases and 2 bases, in that order; junction bases with no gene match: 5. As DNA, the CDR3 is TGTGCCAGCAACCTAGCGGGGGCCGCCTACGAGCAGTACTTC. It specifies CASNLAGAAYEQYF.

This clonotype was seen more than once but under ten times. The rearrangement links TRBV20-1 to TRBJ2-3; weak D call: TRBD2 (5 bases). The CDR3 covers 15 residues. The germline V and J ends were trimmed by 0 bases and 3 bases, with 13 bases remaining between them. Germline V lookup: CDR1 DFQATT, CDR2 SNEGSKA (reference sequence). The CDR3 spells CSARELGLPTDTQYF. CDR3 bases: TGCAGTGCTAGAGAGCTCGGACTCCCAACAGATACGCAGTATTTT.

The rearrangement joins TRBV29-1 to TRBJ1-2, with 9 bases aligning to TRBD1. Per the germline V gene, CDR1 is SQVTM and CDR2 is ANQGSEA. The CDR3 has 12 amino acids. V lost 3 bases to trimming and J lost 12 bases; unmatched junction nucleotides: 8. The CDR3 sequence is CSVDLTGGRNTF. CDR3 nucleotide sequence: TGCAGCGTTGACCTCACAGGGGGCCGGAACACCTTC.

The chain joins TRBV7-6 to TRBJ1-4; weak D call: TRBD1 (6 bases). The CDR3 is 17 residues long. V gave up 2 bases and J gave up 5 bases, with 18 bases separating them. Germline V gives CDR1 SGHVS, CDR2 FNYEAQ. The CDR3 loop is CASSLPLPRGLNEKLFF. Here the CDR3 DNA reads TGTGCCAGCAGCTTACCCCTCCCGAGGGGGTTGAATGAAAAACTGTTTTTT. Using reference TRBV7-6 and TRBJ1-4 for the parts outside the CDR3, the full variable domain is GAGVSQSPRYKVTKRGQDVALRCDPISGHVSLYWYRQALGQGPEFLTYFNYEAQQDKSGLPNDRFSAERPEGSISTLTIQRTEQRDSAMYRCASSLPLPRGLNEKLFFGSGTQLSVL.

This clonotype was counted many times. The chain employs TRBV28 and TRBJ2-5; 9 bases agree with TRBD2. This CDR3 has 14 amino acids. V lost 6 bases and J lost 2; bases outside the gene matches: 4. Per germline, CDR1 MDHEN and CDR2 SYDVKM. The CDR3 region is CASRRTSAQETQYF. The DNA of the CDR3 is TGTGCCAGCAGAAGGACTAGCGCGCAAGAGACCCAGTACTTC.

The chain uses TRBV15 and TRBJ2-6; 7 bases map to TRBD1. This CDR3 is built from 17 residues. Germline lookup yields CDR1 LNHNV and CDR2 YYDKDF (reference sequence). V lost 5 bases, J lost 2 bases, and 9 bases stayed unmatched. CDR3 in amino acids: CATSGLQGTPGANVLTF. Here the CDR3 DNA reads TGTGCCACCAGCGGCTTACAGGGGACGCCTGGGGCCAACGTCCTGACTTTC.

For this clonotype: No conserved phenylalanine or tryptophan ends this CDR3, so it is likely a read error. The DNA is omitted, as the CDR3 cannot be located on it reliably, and the CDR3 follows TCRdb's listing. The rearrangement joins TRBV21-1 to TRBJ2-4; the table names TRBD1, a call not compared with the DNA. TRBV21-1 is annotated as a pseudogene. The CDR3 is 15 residues long, ends included. This CDR3 is CASSRQKLAKNIQYI.

This CDR3 reads CASSGTSGSNTGELFF. For the CDR3, the DNA is TGTGCCAGCAGCGGGACTAGCGGGAGCAACACCGGGGAGCTGTTTTTT. The chain is built from TRBV9 and TRBJ2-2; 13 bases align to TRBD2. J lost 2 bases, V lost 3 bases, and 1 base had no gene match. This CDR3 has 16 amino acids. The germline CDR1 and CDR2 sequences are SGDLS and YYNGEE.

This clonotype has a handful of counts. This sequence joins TRBV7-6 and TRBJ2-1; 8 bases are shared with TRBD1. The DNA end is a closer match to TRBJ2-7, so the J assignment may be wrong. From germline, CDR1 is SGHVS and CDR2 FNYEAQ. This CDR3 is built from 16 residues. CDR3 DNA: TGTGCCAGCAGCCCATCGGCGGGGCAGGGGGCTTTGGAGCAGTACTTC. It encodes CASSPSAGQGALEQYF.

In DNA form, the CDR3 reads TGTGCCAGCAGCGCTGGACTAGCGGCACGCAAATCGAACTCCTACAATGAGCAGTTCTTC. Its translation: CASSAGLAARKSNSYNEQFF. This sequence joins TRBV11-2 and TRBJ2-1; TRBD2 aligns across 10 bases. Looked up from germline, CDR1 is SGHAT and CDR2 is FQNNGV. V was clipped by 5 bases and J by 0 bases; unmatched bases: 16. The CDR3 has 20 residues.

This clonotype appeared a few times. The V and J genes are TRBV28 and TRBJ1-1, with 10 bases lining up with TRBD1. The CDR3 has 13 amino acids. V was clipped by 4 bases and J by 8 bases; unmatched bases: 4. The V gene's germline CDR1 is MDHEN and CDR2 SYDVKM. The CDR3 spells CASSSETGGEAFF. CDR3 sequence (DNA): TGTGCCAGCAGTTCAGAGACAGGGGGCGAAGCTTTCTTT.

Of note for this clonotype: With a much larger clone just one base away, this may be a read error. This sequence joins TRBV7-9 and TRBJ1-6; weak D call: TRBD1 (6 bases). Per germline, CDR1 SEHNR and CDR2 FQNEAQ (reference sequence). V was shortened by 1 base and J by 8 bases, with 6 bases between the two germline ends. The CDR3 extends over 13 amino acids. CDR3 region: CASSLEGDSPLHF. The CDR3 DNA sequence: TGTGCCAGCAGCTTAGAGGGGGATTCACCCCTCCACTTT.

DNA for the CDR3: TGTGCCAGCAGCCAATTCGGTGGGGAGTCCGGGGAGCTGTTTTTT. Its protein product is CASSQFGGESGELFF. J is TRBJ2-2 and V is TRBV7-8; possible D gene TRBD2, 5 bases. Germline V gives CDR1 SGHVS, CDR2 FQNEAQ. Trimming stripped 5 bases from V and 6 bases from J, with 16 bases between. The CDR3 extends over 15 amino acids.

This chain links TRBV9 with TRBJ2-5, with 8 nucleotides matching TRBD1. The tail of the sequence fits TRBJ2-7 better, so the J call may be wrong. Germline V CDR1 and CDR2: SGDLS, YYNGEE. This CDR3 is built from 19 residues. The CDR3 is CASSAPGTGLRPWNYEQYF. CDR3 coding DNA: TGTGCCAGCAGCGCTCCCGGGACAGGTTTACGCCCATGGAACTACGAGCAGTACTTC.

CDR3: CASRSRFNQPQHF. In DNA, the CDR3 is TGTGCCAGCAGATCACGTTTCAATCAGCCCCAGCATTTT. The chain employs TRBV19 and TRBJ1-5; no reliable D call. From germline, CDR1 is LNHDA and CDR2 SQIVND (reference sequence). This CDR3 has 13 residues. Trimming cost V 9 bases and J 3 bases, with 12 bases left between them. Drawing the rest from reference TRBV19 and TRBJ1-5, the complete variable domain is DGGITQSPKYLFRKEGQNVTLSCEQNLNHDAMYWYRQDPGQGLRLIYYSQIVNDFQKGDIAEGYSVSREKKESFPLTVTSAQKNPTAFYLCASRSRFNQPQHFGDGTRLSIL.

In its sample, this clonotype was seen a few times. The rearrangement links TRBV11-3 to TRBJ1-1, with D hard to call. Germline assignment: CDR1 SGHNT and CDR2 YENEEA. Trimming took off 3 bases at V and 4 bases at J, with 12 bases between the two ends. This CDR3 spans 14 amino acids. CDR3 protein: CASSLTESGTEAFF. CDR3 DNA sequence: TGTGCCAGCAGCTTGACTGAGTCCGGCACTGAAGCTTTCTTT.

The chain uses TRBV5-1 and TRBJ2-2; tentative D call: TRBD1 (6 bases). V was trimmed by 3 bases and J by 0 bases, leaving 12 bases between them. Germline-derived CDR1 and CDR2 are SGHRS and YFSETQ. This CDR3 contains 16 residues. CDR3 in amino acids: CASSSRGSSNTGELFF. The CDR3 DNA reads TGCGCCAGCAGCTCAAGGGGGTCCTCGAACACCGGGGAGCTGTTTTTT.

This clonotype was detected only a few times. The chain carries TRBV2 and TRBJ2-1, with no clear D. Per the germline V gene, CDR1 is SNHLY and CDR2 is FYNNEI. The CDR3 sequence is 15 residues long. The V gene lost 5 bases and the J gene lost 4 bases, with 15 bases spanning the gap. In nucleotides, the CDR3 is TGTGCCAGCAGTTTCCACAGAAACCCATACAATGAGCAGTTCTTC. This translates into CASSFHRNPYNEQFF. Filled out from reference TRBV2 and TRBJ2-1, the complete variable domain reads EPEVTQTPSHQVTQMGQEVILRCVPISNHLYFYWYRQILGQKVEFLVSFYNNEISEKSEIFDDQFSVERPDGSNFTLKIRSTKLEDSAMYFCASSFHRNPYNEQFFGPGTRLTVL.

This sequence joins TRBV24-1 and TRBJ2-7, with 8 nucleotides matching TRBD1. Germline V gene sequence: CDR1 KGHDR, CDR2 SFDVKD. The J segment lost 5 bases and the V segment lost 4 bases, leaving 6 bases of the junction unmatched. The CDR3 is made up of 14 amino acids. The chain's CDR3 is CATSETGEYDEQYF. CDR3 bases: TGTGCCACCAGTGAGACAGGGGAGTATGACGAGCAGTACTTC.

The chain employs TRBV28 and TRBJ1-4, with no clear D. This CDR3 spans 17 amino acids. CDR1 and CDR2 from the germline V gene are MDHEN and SYDVKM. Trimming removed 6 bases from V and 2 bases from J, with 19 bases in between. Here the CDR3 DNA reads TGTGCCAGCAGCGCCGGTCCGGGATTAGGCACTAATGAAAAACTGTTTTTT. Encoded protein: CASSAGPGLGTNEKLFF.

This clonotype has only a few counts. The rearrangement links TRBV24-1 to TRBJ2-5; 13 bases fit TRBD2. The J call may not be correct, given that the DNA end is closer to TRBJ2-1. The CDR3 spans 13 residues. Germline V gives CDR1 KGHDR, CDR2 SFDVKD. The CDR3 nucleotides are TGTGCCACCAGTGTCGGACTAGCGGGAGAACAGTTCTTC. It is translated as CATSVGLAGEQFF.

This sequence joins TRBV9 and TRBJ2-3; 7 nucleotides match TRBD2. Germline V gives CDR1 SGDLS, CDR2 YYNGEE. The CDR3 totals 15 residues. The V and J ends lost 0 bases and 0 bases, in that order; junction bases with no gene match: 1. The CDR3 DNA is TGTGCCAGCAGCGTAGCTAGCGGTAGCACAGATACGCAGTATTTT. Residues: CASSVASGSTDTQYF.

J is TRBJ1-1 and V is TRBV15; no definite D call. V gave up 0 bases and J gave up 4 bases, with 18 bases separating them. The CDR3 is made up of 17 amino acids. Germline CDR1 LNHNV, CDR2 YYDKDF (reference sequence). In DNA form, the CDR3 reads TGTGCCACCAGCAGAGAGGCATTAGGGTTCCGCGTCACTGAAGCTTTCTTT. Translation: CATSREALGFRVTEAFF.

The genes are TRBV27 and TRBJ1-1, with 7 nucleotides matching TRBD1. Germline V gives CDR1 MNHEY, CDR2 SMNVEV (reference sequence). The CDR3 has 15 amino acids. With 6 bases clipped from V and 5 bases from J, the junction kept 12 bases outside the gene matches. DNA of the CDR3: TGTGCCAGCAGAGAAATCCGACAGGGACAAACTGAAGCTTTCTTT. This translates into CASREIRQGQTEAFF.